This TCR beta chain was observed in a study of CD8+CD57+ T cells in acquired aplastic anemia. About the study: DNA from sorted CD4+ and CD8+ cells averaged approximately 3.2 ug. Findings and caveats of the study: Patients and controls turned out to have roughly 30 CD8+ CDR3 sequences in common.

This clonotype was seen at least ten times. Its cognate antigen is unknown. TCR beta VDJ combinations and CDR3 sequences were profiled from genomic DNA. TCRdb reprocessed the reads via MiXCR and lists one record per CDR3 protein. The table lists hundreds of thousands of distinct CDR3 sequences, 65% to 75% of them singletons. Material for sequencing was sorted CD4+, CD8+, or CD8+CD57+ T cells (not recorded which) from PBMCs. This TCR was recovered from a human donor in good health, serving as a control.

In nucleotides, the CDR3 is TGCGCCAGCAGCCAACAACTCAGGGAGCCCTCTGGAAACACCATATATTTT. The encoded protein is CASSQQLREPSGNTIYF. The J gene is TRBJ1-3, the V gene TRBV4-3; tentative D call: TRBD1 (5 bases). The CDR3 contains 17 residues. Looked up from germline, CDR1 is LGHNA and CDR2 is YSLEER. V lost 2 bases and J 0 bases, leaving 14 bases between the germline ends.